The present entry profiles one T cell receptor beta chain with its context. A second PCR of roughly 6 to 12 cycles used a sample-barcoded 5' primer and a J-beta primer mix. TCRdb itself ran the 5' RACE reads through MiXCR, one entry per CDR3 protein. The sample shows some 1.5 million distinct CDR3 sequences, roughly 27% of them seen only once. Trimming cost V 9 bases and J 4 bases; bases outside gene matches: 7. CDR3 length equals 14 residues. Germline V gene lookup returns CDR1 SNHLY and CDR2 FYNNEI. This record belongs to a study of blood T cells in healthy people across ages. About the research overall: The capture of about one barcoded beta molecule per two T cells was achieved by template switching.

The sequence derives from a young woman in good health. The sample consisted of blood. The chain uses TRBV2 and TRBJ2-3; 10 positions match TRBD2. The CDR3 nucleotides read TGTGCCAGGGCTAGCGGGAGACTCCCAGATACGCAGTATTTT. This encodes CARASGRLPDTQYF.